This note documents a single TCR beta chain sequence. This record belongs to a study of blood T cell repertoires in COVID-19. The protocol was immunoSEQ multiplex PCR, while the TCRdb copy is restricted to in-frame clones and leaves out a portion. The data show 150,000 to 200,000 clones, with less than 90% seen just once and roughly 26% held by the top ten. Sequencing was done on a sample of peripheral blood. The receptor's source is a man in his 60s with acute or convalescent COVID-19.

CDR3 sequence reads: CASNLAGSAYEQYF. The CDR3 bases are TGTGCCAGCAATCTAGCGGGAAGCGCCTACGAGCAGTACTTC. The chain uses TRBV9 and TRBJ2-7, with 9 bases aligning to TRBD2. With V trimmed by 6 bases and J by 2 bases, 6 bases remained unmatched. Per germline, CDR1 SGDLS and CDR2 YYNGEE. The CDR3 has 14 amino acids.